The sample holds a few counts of the clone carrying this T cell receptor beta chain. Its antigen is currently unknown. The whole isolated RNA underwent reverse transcription, so sequencing captured expressed TCRB transcripts. Samples of naive, central memory and regulatory T cells yielded a mean of about 3.5 million reads. Here immunoSEQ multiplex PCR was the method, and the copy in TCRdb shows in-frame clones only, minus some. The repertoire holds around 300,000 clones, with roughly 8% as singletons. Without exception, sorted populations had purity beyond 95%. The sample is drawn from a study of beta chain features in type 1 diabetes. Study-wide results and caveats: Whether HLA type influences TCRB rearrangement remained unresolved here.

The CDR3 length is 16 residues. Germline V CDR1 and CDR2: MNHEY, SVGAGI. V lost 3 bases to trimming and J lost 5 bases; unmatched junction nucleotides: 13. Sequenced sample: central memory CD4+ T cells from blood. The receptor comes from a woman between 18 and 29 years old in good health. The rearrangement joins TRBV6-5 to TRBJ2-7, with 7 bases lining up with TRBD2. The CDR3 spells CASSYGREQAADEQYF. Written as DNA, the CDR3 is TGTGCCAGCAGTTATGGGAGGGAACAGGCGGCGGACGAGCAGTACTTC.